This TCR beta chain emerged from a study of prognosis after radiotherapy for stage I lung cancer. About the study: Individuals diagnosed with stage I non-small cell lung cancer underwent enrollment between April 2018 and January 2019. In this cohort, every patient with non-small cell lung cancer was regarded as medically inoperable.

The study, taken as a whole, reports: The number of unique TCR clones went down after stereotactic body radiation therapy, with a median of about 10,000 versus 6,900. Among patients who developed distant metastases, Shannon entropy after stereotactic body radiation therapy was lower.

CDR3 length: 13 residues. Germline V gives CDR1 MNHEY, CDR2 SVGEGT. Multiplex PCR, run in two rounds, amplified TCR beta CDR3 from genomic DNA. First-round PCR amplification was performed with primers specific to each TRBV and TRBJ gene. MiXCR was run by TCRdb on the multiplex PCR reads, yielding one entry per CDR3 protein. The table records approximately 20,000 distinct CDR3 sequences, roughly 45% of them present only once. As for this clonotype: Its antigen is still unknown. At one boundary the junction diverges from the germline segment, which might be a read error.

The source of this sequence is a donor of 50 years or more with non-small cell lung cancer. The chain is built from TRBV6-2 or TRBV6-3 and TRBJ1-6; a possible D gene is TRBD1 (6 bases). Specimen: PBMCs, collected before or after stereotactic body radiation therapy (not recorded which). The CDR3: CARSGRQDSPIHF. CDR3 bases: TGTGCCAGAAGTGGCCGACAGGATTCACCCATCCACTTT.